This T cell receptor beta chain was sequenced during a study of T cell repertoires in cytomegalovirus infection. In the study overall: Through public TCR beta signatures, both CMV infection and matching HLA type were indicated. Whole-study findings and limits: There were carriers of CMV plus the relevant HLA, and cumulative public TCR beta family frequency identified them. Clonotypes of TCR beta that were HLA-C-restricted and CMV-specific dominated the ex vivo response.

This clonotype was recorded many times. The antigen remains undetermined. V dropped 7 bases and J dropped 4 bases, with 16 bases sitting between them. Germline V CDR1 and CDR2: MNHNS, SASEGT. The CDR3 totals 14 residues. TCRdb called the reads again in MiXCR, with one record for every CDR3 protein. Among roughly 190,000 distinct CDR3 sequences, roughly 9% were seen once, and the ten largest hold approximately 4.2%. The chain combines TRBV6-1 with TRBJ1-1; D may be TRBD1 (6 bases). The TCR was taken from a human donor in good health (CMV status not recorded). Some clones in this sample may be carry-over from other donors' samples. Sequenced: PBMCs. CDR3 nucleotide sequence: TGTGCCAGCATTTTTTCAGGGGTTGCCACTGAAGCTTTCTTT. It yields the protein CASIFSGVATEAFF.